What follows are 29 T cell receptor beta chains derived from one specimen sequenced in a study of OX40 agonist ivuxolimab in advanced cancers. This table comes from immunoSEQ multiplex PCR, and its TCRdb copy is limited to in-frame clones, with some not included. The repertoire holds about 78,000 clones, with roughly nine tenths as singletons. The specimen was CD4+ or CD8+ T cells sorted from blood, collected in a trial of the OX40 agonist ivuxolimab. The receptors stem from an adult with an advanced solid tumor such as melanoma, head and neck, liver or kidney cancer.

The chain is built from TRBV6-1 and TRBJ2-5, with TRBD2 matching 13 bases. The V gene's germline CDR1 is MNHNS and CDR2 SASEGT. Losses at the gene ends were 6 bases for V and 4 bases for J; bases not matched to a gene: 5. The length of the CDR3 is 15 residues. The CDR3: CASSRLAGGIETQYF. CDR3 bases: TGTGCCAGCAGCCGACTAGCGGGAGGTATAGAGACCCAGTACTTC.

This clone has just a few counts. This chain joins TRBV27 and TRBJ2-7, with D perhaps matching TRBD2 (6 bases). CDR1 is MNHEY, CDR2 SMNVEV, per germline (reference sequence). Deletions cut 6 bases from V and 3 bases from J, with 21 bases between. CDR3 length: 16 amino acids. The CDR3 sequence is CASRWGVSGAIYEQYF. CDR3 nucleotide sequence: TGTGCCAGCAGATGGGGGGTTAGCGGCGCAATCTACGAGCAGTACTTC.

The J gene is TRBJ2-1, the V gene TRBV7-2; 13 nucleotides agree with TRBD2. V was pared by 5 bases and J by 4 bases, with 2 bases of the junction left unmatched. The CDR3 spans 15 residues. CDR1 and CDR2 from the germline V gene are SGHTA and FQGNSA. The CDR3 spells CASSPGLAGYNEQFF. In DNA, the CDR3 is TGTGCCAGCAGCCCGGGACTAGCGGGATACAATGAGCAGTTCTTC.

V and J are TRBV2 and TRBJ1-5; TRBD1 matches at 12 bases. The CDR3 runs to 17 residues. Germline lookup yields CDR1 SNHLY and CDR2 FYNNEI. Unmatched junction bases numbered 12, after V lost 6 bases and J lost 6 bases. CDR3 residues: CASSWRGQGAEGQPQHF. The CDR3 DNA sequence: TGTGCCAGCAGCTGGAGGGGACAGGGGGCTGAGGGTCAGCCCCAGCATTTT.

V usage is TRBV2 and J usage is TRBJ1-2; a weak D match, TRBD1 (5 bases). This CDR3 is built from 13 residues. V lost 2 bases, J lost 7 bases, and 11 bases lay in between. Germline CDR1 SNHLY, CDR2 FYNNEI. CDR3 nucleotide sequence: TGTGCCAGCAGTGAACAGCTGAGGGGTGGCTACACCTTC. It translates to CASSEQLRGGYTF. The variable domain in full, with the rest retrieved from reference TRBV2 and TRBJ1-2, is EPEVTQTPSHQVTQMGQEVILRCVPISNHLYFYWYRQILGQKVEFLVSFYNNEISEKSEIFDDQFSVERPDGSNFTLKIRSTKLEDSAMYFCASSEQLRGGYTFGSGTRLTVV.

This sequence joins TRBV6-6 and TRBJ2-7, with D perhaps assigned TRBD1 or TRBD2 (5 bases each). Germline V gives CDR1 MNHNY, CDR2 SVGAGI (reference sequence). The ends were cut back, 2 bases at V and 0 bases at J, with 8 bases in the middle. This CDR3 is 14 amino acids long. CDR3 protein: CASSYTGTSYEQYF. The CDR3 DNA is TGTGCCAGCAGTTACACCGGGACCTCCTACGAGCAGTACTTC.

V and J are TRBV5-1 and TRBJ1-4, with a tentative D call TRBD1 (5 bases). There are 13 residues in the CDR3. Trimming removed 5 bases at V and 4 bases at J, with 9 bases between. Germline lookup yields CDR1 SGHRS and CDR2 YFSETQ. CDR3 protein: CASSPGINEKLFF. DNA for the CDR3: TGCGCCAGCAGTCCAGGGATTAATGAAAAACTGTTTTTT.

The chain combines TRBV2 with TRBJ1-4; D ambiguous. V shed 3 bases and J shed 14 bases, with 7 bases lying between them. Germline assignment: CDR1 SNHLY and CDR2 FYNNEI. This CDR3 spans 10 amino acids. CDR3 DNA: TGTGCCAGCAGTGAGCGGAAGCTGTTTTTT. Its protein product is CASSERKLFF.

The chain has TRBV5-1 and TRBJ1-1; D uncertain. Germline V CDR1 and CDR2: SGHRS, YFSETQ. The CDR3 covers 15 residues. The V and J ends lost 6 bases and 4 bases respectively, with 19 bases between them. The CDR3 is CASNPAGPFGTEAFF. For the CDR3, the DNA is TGCGCCAGCAACCCAGCCGGCCCCTTCGGCACTGAAGCTTTCTTT.

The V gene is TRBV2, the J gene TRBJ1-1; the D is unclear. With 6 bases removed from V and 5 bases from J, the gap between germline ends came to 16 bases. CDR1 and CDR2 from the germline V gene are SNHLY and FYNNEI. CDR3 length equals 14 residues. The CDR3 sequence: CASSPRRVDTEAFF. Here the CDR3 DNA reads TGTGCCAGCAGCCCGAGGAGGGTTGATACTGAAGCTTTCTTT.

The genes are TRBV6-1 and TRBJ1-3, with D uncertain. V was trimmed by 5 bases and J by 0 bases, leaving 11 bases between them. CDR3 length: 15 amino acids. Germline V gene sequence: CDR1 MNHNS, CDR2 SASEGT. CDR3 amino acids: CASSNLGNSGNTIYF. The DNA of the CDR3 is TGTGCCAGCAGTAATCTGGGAAACTCTGGAAACACCATATATTTT.

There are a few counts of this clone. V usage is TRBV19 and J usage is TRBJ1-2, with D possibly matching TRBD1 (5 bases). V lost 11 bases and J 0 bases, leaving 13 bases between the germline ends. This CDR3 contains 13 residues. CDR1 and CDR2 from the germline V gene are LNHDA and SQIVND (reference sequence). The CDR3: CAATAYPNYGYTF. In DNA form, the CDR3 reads TGTGCCGCGACAGCTTACCCTAACTATGGCTACACCTTC.

The CDR3, as DNA: TGCGCCAGCAGCTTTGCGGGAGGGGGAACAGATACGCAGTATTTT. This codes for CASSFAGGGTDTQYF. The V and J genes are TRBV5-1 and TRBJ2-3; 9 nucleotides match TRBD2. Germline V CDR1 and CDR2: SGHRS, YFSETQ. CDR3 length: 15 amino acids. V shed 2 bases, J shed 3 bases, and the junction held 4 bases outside the gene matches.

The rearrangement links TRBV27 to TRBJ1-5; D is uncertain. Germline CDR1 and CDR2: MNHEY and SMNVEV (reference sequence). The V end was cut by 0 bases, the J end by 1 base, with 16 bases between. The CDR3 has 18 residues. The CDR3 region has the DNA TGTGCCAGCAGTTTATCCCCTATCGGGGTGGTAAGCAATCAGCCCCAGCATTTT. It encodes CASSLSPIGVVSNQPQHF.

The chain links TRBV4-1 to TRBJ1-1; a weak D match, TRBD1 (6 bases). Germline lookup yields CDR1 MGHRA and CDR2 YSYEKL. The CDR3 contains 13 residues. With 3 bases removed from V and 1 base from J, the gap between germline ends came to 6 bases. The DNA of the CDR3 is TGCGCCAGCAGCCAGACAGGGAACACTGAAGCTTTCTTT. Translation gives CASSQTGNTEAFF.

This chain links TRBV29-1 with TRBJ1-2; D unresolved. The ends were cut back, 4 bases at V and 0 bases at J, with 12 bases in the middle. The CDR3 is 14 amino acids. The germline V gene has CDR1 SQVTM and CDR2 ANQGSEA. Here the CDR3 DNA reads TGCAGCGTTGGTGCCCAGAGGACTAACTATGGCTACACCTTC. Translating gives CSVGAQRTNYGYTF.

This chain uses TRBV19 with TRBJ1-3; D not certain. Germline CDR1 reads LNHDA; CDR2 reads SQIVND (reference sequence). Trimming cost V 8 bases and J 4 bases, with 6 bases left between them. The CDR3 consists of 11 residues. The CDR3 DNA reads TGTGCCAGTGACTCCGGAAACACCATATATTTT. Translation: CASDSGNTIYF.

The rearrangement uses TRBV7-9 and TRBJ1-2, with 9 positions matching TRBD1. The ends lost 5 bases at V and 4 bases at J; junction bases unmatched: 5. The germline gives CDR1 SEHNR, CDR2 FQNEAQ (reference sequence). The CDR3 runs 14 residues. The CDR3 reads CASSRDRGGYGYTF. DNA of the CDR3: TGTGCCAGCAGCAGAGACAGGGGGGGCTATGGCTACACCTTC. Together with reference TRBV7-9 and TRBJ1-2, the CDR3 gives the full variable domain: DTGVSQNPRHKITKRGQNVTFRCDPISEHNRLYWYRQTLGQGPEFLTYFQNEAQLEKSRLLSDRFSAERPKGSFSTLEIQRTEQGDSAMYLCASSRDRGGYGYTFGSGTRLTVV.

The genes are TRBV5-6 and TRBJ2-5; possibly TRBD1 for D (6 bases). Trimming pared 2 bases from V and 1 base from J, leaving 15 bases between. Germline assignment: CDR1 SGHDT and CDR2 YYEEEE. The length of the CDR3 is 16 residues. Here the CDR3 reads CASSFIRIGGQETQYF. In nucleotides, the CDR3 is TGTGCCAGCAGCTTTATTCGTATAGGGGGCCAAGAGACCCAGTACTTC.

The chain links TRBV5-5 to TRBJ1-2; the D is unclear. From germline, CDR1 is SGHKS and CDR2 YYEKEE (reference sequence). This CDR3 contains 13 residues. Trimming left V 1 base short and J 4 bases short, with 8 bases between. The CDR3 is CASSLRQVYGYTF. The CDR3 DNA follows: TGTGCCAGCAGCTTGCGGCAGGTCTATGGCTACACCTTC.

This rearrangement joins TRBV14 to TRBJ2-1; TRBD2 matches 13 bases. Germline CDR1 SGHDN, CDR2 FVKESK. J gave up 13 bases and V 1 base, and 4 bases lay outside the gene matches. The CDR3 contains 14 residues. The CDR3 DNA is TGTGCCAGCAGCCAAGTGGGACTAGCGGGGTCCCAGTTCTTC. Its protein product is CASSQVGLAGSQFF.

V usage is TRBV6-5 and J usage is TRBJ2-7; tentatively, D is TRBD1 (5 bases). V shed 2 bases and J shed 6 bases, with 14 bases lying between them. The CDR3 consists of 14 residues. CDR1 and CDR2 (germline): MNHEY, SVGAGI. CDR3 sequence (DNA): TGTGCCAGCAGTTACGGGGCGATCGTGAGCGAGCAGTACTTC. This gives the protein CASSYGAIVSEQYF.

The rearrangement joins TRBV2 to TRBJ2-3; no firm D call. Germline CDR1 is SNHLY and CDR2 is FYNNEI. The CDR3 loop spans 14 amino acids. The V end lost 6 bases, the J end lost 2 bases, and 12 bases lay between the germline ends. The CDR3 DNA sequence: TGTGCCAGCAGGGACCCTGGGTACACAGATACGCAGTATTTT. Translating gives CASRDPGYTDTQYF. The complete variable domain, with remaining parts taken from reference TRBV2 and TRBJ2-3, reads EPEVTQTPSHQVTQMGQEVILRCVPISNHLYFYWYRQILGQKVEFLVSFYNNEISEKSEIFDDQFSVERPDGSNFTLKIRSTKLEDSAMYFCASRDPGYTDTQYFGPGTRLTVL.

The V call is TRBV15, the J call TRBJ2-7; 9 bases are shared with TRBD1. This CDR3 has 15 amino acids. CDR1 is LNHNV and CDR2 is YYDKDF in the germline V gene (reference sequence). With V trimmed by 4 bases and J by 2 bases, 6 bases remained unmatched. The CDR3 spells CATSTSGTGPYEQYF. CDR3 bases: TGTGCCACCAGCACCTCCGGGACAGGGCCCTACGAGCAGTACTTC. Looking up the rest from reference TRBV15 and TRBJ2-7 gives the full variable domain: DAMVIQNPRYQVTQFGKPVTLSCSQTLNHNVMYWYQQKSSQAPKLLFHYYDKDFNNEADTPDNFQSRRPNTSFCFLDIRSPGLGDTAMYLCATSTSGTGPYEQYFGPGTRLTVT.

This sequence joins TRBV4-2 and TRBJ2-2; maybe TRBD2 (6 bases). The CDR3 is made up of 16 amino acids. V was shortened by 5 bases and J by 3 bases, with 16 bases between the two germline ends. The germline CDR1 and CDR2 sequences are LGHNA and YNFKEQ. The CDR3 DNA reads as TGTGCCAGCAGCTTGGCCGGGGGACGGTACACCGGGGAGCTGTTTTTT. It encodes CASSLAGGRYTGELFF.

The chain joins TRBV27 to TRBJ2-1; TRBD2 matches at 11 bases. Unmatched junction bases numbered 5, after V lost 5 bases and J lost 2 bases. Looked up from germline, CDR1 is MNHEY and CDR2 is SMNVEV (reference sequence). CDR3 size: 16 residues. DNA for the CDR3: TGTGCCAGCAGTCTCTTTAGCGGGGGGGCCTACAATGAGCAGTTCTTC. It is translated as CASSLFSGGAYNEQFF.

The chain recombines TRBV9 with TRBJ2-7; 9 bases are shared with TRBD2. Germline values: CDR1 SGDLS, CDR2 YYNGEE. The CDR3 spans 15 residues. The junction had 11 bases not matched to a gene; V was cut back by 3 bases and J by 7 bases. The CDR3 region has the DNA TGTGCCAGCAGCGACGTTGCGGGAGGGCCTCGGGAGCAGTACTTC. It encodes CASSDVAGGPREQYF.

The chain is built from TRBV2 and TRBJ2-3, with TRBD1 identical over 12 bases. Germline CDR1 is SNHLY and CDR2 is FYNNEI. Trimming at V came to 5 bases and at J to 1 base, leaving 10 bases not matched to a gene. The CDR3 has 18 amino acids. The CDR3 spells CASSTGGQGARGTDTQYF. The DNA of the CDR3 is TGTGCCAGCAGTACGGGGGGACAGGGGGCGCGGGGCACAGATACGCAGTATTTT.

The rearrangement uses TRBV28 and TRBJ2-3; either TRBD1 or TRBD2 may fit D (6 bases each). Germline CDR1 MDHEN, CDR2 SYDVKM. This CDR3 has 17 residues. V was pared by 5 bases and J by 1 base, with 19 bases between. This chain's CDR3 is CASSMLPHGGRTDTQYF. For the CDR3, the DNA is TGTGCCAGCAGTATGTTACCCCACGGGGGCCGCACAGATACGCAGTATTTT.